This TCR beta chain derives from a study of blood T cell repertoires in COVID-19. On the study more broadly: Acute and convalescent COVID-19 samples came from the United States, Italy and Spain. The analysed material was cDNA or gDNA that came from T cells, B-cell-depleted T cells, or PBMCs.

TCRdb keeps only in-frame clones here, not all; method: immunoSEQ multiplex PCR. The sample includes roughly 140,000 clones, around 83% of them seen just once. The ends were cut back, 0 bases at V and 5 bases at J, with 13 bases in the middle. The CDR3 contains 15 residues. Germline V lookup: CDR1 LGHDT, CDR2 YNNKEL (reference sequence). The genes are TRBV3-1 (or the pseudogene TRBV3-2) and TRBJ2-5; weak D call: TRBD2 (5 bases). The sequenced sample was peripheral blood. The sequence came from a woman aged 45 to 65 with acute or convalescent COVID-19. The CDR3 sequence: CASSQDRLARETQYF. CDR3 nucleotides: TGTGCCAGCAGCCAAGATCGCCTAGCCCGGGAGACCCAGTACTTC.